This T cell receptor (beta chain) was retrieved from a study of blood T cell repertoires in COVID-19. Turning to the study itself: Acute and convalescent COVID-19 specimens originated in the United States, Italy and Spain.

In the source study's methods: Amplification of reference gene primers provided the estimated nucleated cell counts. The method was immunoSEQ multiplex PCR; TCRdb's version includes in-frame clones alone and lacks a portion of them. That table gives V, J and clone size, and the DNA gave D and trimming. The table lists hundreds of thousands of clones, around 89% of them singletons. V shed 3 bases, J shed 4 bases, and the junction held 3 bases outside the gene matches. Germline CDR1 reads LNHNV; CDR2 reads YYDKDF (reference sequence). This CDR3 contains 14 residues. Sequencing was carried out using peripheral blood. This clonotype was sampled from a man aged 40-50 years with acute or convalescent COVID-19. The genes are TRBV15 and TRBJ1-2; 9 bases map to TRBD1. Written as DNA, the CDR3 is TGTGCCACCAGCAGGGACAGGGGAGCCTATGGCTACACCTTC. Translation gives CATSRDRGAYGYTF.